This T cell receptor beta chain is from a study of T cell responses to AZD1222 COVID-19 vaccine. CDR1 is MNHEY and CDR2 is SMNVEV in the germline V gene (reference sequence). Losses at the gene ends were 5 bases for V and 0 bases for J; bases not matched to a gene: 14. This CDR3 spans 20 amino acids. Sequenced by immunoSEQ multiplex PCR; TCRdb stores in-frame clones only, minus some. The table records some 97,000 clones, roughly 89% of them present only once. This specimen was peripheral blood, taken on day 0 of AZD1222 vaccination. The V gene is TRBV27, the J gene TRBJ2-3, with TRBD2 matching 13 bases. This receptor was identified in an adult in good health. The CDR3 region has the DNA TGTGCCAGCAGTCCGCGCCGGACTAGCGGGAGACCGATTAGCACAGATACGCAGTATTTT. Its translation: CASSPRRTSGRPISTDTQYF.